A single sample gave rise to the 32 T cell receptor beta chains below, sequenced in a study of cytomegalovirus exposure and HLA in healthy donors. Only in-frame clones appear in the TCRdb table, and some are missing; sequencing was by immunoSEQ multiplex PCR. The repertoire holds around 150,000 clones, with around four fifths as singletons. Sequencing was performed on PBMCs. The receptors originated from a man aged 30 to 39 in good health and CMV-seropositive.

CDR3 protein: CASSNTASNTGELFF. CDR3 DNA: TGTGCCAGCAGCAATACAGCCTCGAACACCGGGGAGCTGTTTTTT. The chain joins TRBV27 to TRBJ2-2; D is unclear. This CDR3 spans 15 amino acids. Germline lookup yields CDR1 MNHEY and CDR2 SMNVEV (reference sequence). V was cut by 6 bases and J by 0 bases, with 11 bases left in between.

This chain uses TRBV5-1 with TRBJ2-3, with 10 bases aligning to TRBD1. After removal of 4 bases from V and 4 bases from J, the junction contained 9 bases not matched to a gene. Germline CDR1 and CDR2: SGHRS and YFSETQ. This CDR3 spans 16 amino acids. CDR3 protein: CASSPPGQGRPDTQYF. CDR3 in DNA: TGCGCCAGCAGCCCACCGGGACAGGGGAGGCCAGATACGCAGTATTTT.

The CDR3 is CASSDLTGTGNNSPLHF. In nucleotides, the CDR3 is TGTGCCAGCAGTGACCTAACCGGGACAGGGAATAATTCACCCCTCCACTTT. The chain carries TRBV25-1 and TRBJ1-6, with 9 bases aligning to TRBD1. This CDR3 is built from 17 residues. The germline gives CDR1 MGHDK, CDR2 SYGVNS. The ends lost 3 bases at V and 5 bases at J; junction bases unmatched: 8.

The V gene is TRBV14, the J gene TRBJ1-2; D not certain. Trimming cost V 2 bases and J 8 bases, with 39 bases left between them. The CDR3 runs to 22 residues. Looked up from germline, CDR1 is SGHDN and CDR2 is FVKESK. The CDR3 DNA is TGTGCCAGCAGCCAAAATTTGGGTGGAATAGCCGCGCCGCTGACTTTAAGTGGGGGCTACACCTTC. Translation: CASSQNLGGIAAPLTLSGGYTF.

The genes are TRBV4-2 and TRBJ2-1, with 13 bases aligning to TRBD2. The germline V gene encodes CDR1 LGHNA and CDR2 YNFKEQ. With V trimmed by 0 bases and J by 8 bases, 4 bases remained unmatched. The CDR3 loop spans 16 amino acids. The CDR3 nucleotides read TGTGCCAGCAGCCAAGATTGGACTAGCGGGGGAGATGAGCAGTTCTTC. Translated, it gives CASSQDWTSGGDEQFF.

The chain joins TRBV7-9 to TRBJ1-2; D remains ambiguous. V lost 1 base to trimming and J lost 4 bases, with 10 bases between them. This CDR3 is built from 14 residues. The V gene's germline CDR1 is SEHNR and CDR2 FQNEAQ (reference sequence). The chain's CDR3 is CASSLVNPGYGYTF. DNA for the CDR3: TGTGCCAGCAGCTTAGTGAATCCGGGCTATGGCTACACCTTC.

V is TRBV21-1 and J is TRBJ2-3; the table assigns TRBD2, which was not confirmed against the DNA. TRBV21-1 is a pseudogene. The CDR3 extends over 17 amino acids. CDR3 region: CASSAIRLAGGGDTQYF. Here the CDR3 DNA reads TGTGCCAGCAGCGCGATTAGACTAGCGGGGGGGGGAGATACGCAGTATTTT.

As DNA, the CDR3 is TGTGCCAGCAGTCAGGGGAACACCATATATTTT. Protein product: CASSQGNTIYF. The chain has TRBV6-5 and TRBJ1-3; a weak D match, TRBD1 (6 bases). CDR1 is MNHEY, CDR2 SVGAGI, per germline. This CDR3 region has 11 residues. Trimming took off 5 bases at V and 7 bases at J, with 6 bases between the two ends.

The rearrangement joins TRBV9 to TRBJ1-1; D is perhaps TRBD1 (6 bases). Trimming took 3 bases from V and 4 from J, leaving 28 bases between them. The CDR3 totals 19 residues. Germline assignment: CDR1 SGDLS and CDR2 YYNGEE. The CDR3 reads CASSEGQGALHREITEAFF. CDR3 DNA sequence: TGTGCCAGCAGCGAGGGGCAAGGGGCCCTCCACAGGGAAATCACTGAAGCTTTCTTT.

The V and J genes are TRBV9 and TRBJ2-2; D gene ambiguous. The CDR3 length is 13 residues. Germline lookup yields CDR1 SGDLS and CDR2 YYNGEE. Trimming stripped 3 bases from V and 1 base from J, with 4 bases between. In nucleotides, the CDR3 is TGTGCCAGCAGCGCCCTGAACACCGGGGAGCTGTTTTTT. This gives the protein CASSALNTGELFF.

The genes are TRBV4-3 and TRBJ2-7, with a tentative D call TRBD1 (5 bases). The CDR3 runs 16 residues. V gave up 0 bases and J gave up 5 bases, with 17 bases separating them. The germline V gene encodes CDR1 LGHNA and CDR2 YSLEER. Here the CDR3 reads CASSQDWQGPTDEQYF. The CDR3 coding sequence is TGCGCCAGCAGCCAAGATTGGCAGGGCCCGACGGACGAGCAGTACTTC.

The chain combines TRBV14 with TRBJ2-7; TRBD1 aligns across 9 bases. The V and J ends lost 9 bases and 2 bases, in that order; junction bases with no gene match: 5. The CDR3 sequence is 13 residues long. Germline values: CDR1 SGHDN, CDR2 FVKESK. The CDR3 DNA reads as TGTGCCAGTGGGACAGGGAACCCCTACGAGCAGTACTTC. Translation: CASGTGNPYEQYF.

The V and J genes are TRBV18 and TRBJ1-1, with TRBD1 matching 7 bases. There are 13 residues in the CDR3. CDR1 is KGHSH and CDR2 is LQKENI in the germline V gene. Trimming removed 6 bases from V and 8 bases from J; junction bases left unmatched: 9. The CDR3 spells CASSEGTVIEAFF. CDR3 nucleotides: TGTGCCAGCTCCGAGGGGACAGTTATCGAAGCTTTCTTT.

J is TRBJ2-3 and V is TRBV6-4, with 8 bases fitting TRBD2. After removal of 3 bases from V and 5 bases from J, the junction contained 4 bases not matched to a gene. Germline V gene data show CDR1 as MRHNA and CDR2 as SNTAGT. CDR3 size: 14 residues. CDR3 loop: CASSEGLAGDTQYF. CDR3 nucleotide sequence: TGTGCCAGCAGTGAAGGCCTAGCGGGAGATACGCAGTATTTT.

The V gene is TRBV9, the J gene TRBJ2-7; D gene uncertain. The CDR3 is 13 residues long. V lost 1 base to trimming and J lost 0 bases, with 5 bases between them. Germline CDR1 SGDLS, CDR2 YYNGEE. In DNA, the CDR3 is TGTGCCAGCAGCGTATTTAGCTCCTACGAGCAGTACTTC. Its translation is CASSVFSSYEQYF.

The chain is built from TRBV7-6 and TRBJ2-3; 7 bases align to TRBD1. With 1 base clipped from V and 0 bases from J, the junction kept 7 bases outside the gene matches. This CDR3 contains 17 residues. Per the germline V gene, CDR1 is SGHVS and CDR2 is FNYEAQ. The CDR3 region has the DNA TGTGCCAGCAGCTTAGGAAGGGACAGTGCTAGCACAGATACGCAGTATTTT. Translation gives CASSLGRDSASTDTQYF.

V is TRBV19 and J is TRBJ2-7; D is perhaps TRBD2 (6 bases). This CDR3 comprises 15 residues. The V end was cut by 6 bases, the J end by 1 base, with 16 bases between. Germline CDR1 and CDR2: LNHDA and SQIVND (reference sequence). In DNA form, the CDR3 reads TGTGCCAGTAGGAACCGGGCCGCGGGGTCCTACGAGCAGTACTTC. It translates to CASRNRAAGSYEQYF.

A few counts support this clone. The rearrangement joins TRBV5-1 to TRBJ1-1; a weak D match, TRBD1 (6 bases). This CDR3 comprises 14 residues. Trimming stripped 4 bases from V and 2 bases from J, with 12 bases between. Germline V gene lookup returns CDR1 SGHRS and CDR2 YFSETQ. The CDR3 spells CASSPQGSNTEAFF. CDR3 bases: TGCGCCAGCAGCCCACAGGGTTCCAACACTGAAGCTTTCTTT.

V usage is TRBV29-1 and J usage is TRBJ2-1; a weak D match, TRBD2 (5 bases). The CDR3 spans 12 residues. The V and J ends lost 7 bases and 5 bases respectively, with 12 bases between them. Germline CDR1 SQVTM, CDR2 ANQGSEA. The chain's CDR3 is CSGPGTNNEQFF. CDR3 DNA sequence: TGCAGCGGCCCGGGAACGAACAATGAGCAGTTCTTC.

The chain uses TRBV30 and TRBJ2-3; possible D gene TRBD2, 7 bases. The V end lost 4 bases, the J end lost 3 bases, and 17 bases lay between the germline ends. The CDR3 runs 15 residues. The germline gives CDR1 GTSNPN, CDR2 SVGIG (reference sequence). DNA of the CDR3: TGTGCCTGGAAGAGGTGGGGGGGCCGGACAGATACGCAGTATTTT. This translates into CAWKRWGGRTDTQYF.

This sequence joins TRBV7-9 and TRBJ1-4; 7 bases align to TRBD1. This CDR3 comprises 15 residues. The trim removed 5 bases at V and 5 bases at J, leaving 8 bases unmatched. Germline V lookup: CDR1 SEHNR, CDR2 FQNEAQ (reference sequence). The CDR3 sequence is CASSTRQGRNEKLFF. As DNA, the CDR3 is TGTGCCAGCAGCACCAGACAGGGAAGAAATGAAAAACTGTTTTTT.

The chain has TRBV7-8 and TRBJ2-7, with TRBD1 matching 9 bases. Trimming removed 1 base from V and 3 bases from J; junction bases left unmatched: 4. CDR1 SGHVS and CDR2 FQNEAQ come from the germline V gene. This CDR3 spans 15 amino acids. CDR3: CASSLEPGQGYEQYF. CDR3 nucleotides: TGTGCCAGCAGCTTAGAGCCGGGACAGGGCTACGAGCAGTACTTC.

The chain recombines TRBV18 with TRBJ2-2; D gene uncertain. V gave up 5 bases and J gave up 5 bases, with 3 bases separating them. Germline lookup yields CDR1 KGHSH and CDR2 LQKENI. This CDR3 has 11 amino acids. This CDR3 is CASSLTGELFF. DNA for the CDR3: TGTGCCAGCTCATTAACCGGGGAGCTGTTTTTT. Variable domain in full (rest from reference TRBV18 and TRBJ2-2): NAGVMQNPRHLVRRRGQEARLRCSPMKGHSHVYWYRQLPEEGLKFMVYLQKENIIDESGMPKERFSAEFPKEGPSILRIQQVVRGDSAAYFCASSLTGELFFGEGSRLTVL.

CDR3 sequence reads: CASKPTGRDYGYTF. The CDR3 coding sequence is TGCGCCAGCAAACCGACAGGGCGGGACTATGGCTACACCTTC. This chain links TRBV5-1 with TRBJ1-2; 7 bases are shared with TRBD1. The CDR3 runs to 14 residues. The germline V gene has CDR1 SGHRS and CDR2 YFSETQ. With V trimmed by 6 bases and J by 3 bases, 8 bases remained unmatched.

V gene TRBV18 combines with J gene TRBJ1-2; D unresolved. The CDR3 loop spans 14 amino acids. Germline assignment: CDR1 KGHSH and CDR2 LQKENI. V lost 6 bases and J 4 bases, leaving 15 bases between the germline ends. CDR3 sequence: CASSSSLDFYGYTF. DNA for the CDR3: TGTGCCAGCTCGTCATCGCTTGACTTCTATGGCTACACCTTC.

The chain carries TRBV5-1 and TRBJ2-1; D is uncertain. V was cut by 2 bases and J by 3 bases, with 21 bases left in between. Germline CDR1 reads SGHRS; CDR2 reads YFSETQ. The CDR3 sequence is 18 residues long. DNA for the CDR3: TGCGCCAGCAGCTTCAACCCAGACTCACCATCTAGCTACAATGAGCAGTTCTTC. It codes for CASSFNPDSPSSYNEQFF.

This sequence joins TRBV19 and TRBJ1-5; TRBD1 is a possible D gene (5 bases). CDR3 length equals 14 residues. V was trimmed by 5 bases and J by 6 bases, leaving 14 bases between them. CDR1 and CDR2 (germline): LNHDA, SQIVND (reference sequence). CDR3 in amino acids: CASSDGGTGQPQHF. DNA of the CDR3: TGTGCCAGTAGTGACGGAGGGACTGGTCAGCCCCAGCATTTT.

The chain uses TRBV13 and TRBJ1-5, with a tentative D call TRBD1 (6 bases). V lost 0 bases and J lost 2, with 8 bases in between. The CDR3 spans 15 residues. Per the germline V gene, CDR1 is PRHDT and CDR2 is FYEKMQ (reference sequence). CDR3 coding DNA: TGTGCCAGCAGCTTAGGACAGGGTGGCAATCAGCCCCAGCATTTT. Its protein product is CASSLGQGGNQPQHF.

This sequence joins TRBV7-2 and TRBJ2-7; TRBD2 matches at 8 bases. V was pared by 5 bases and J by 5 bases, with 11 bases of the junction left unmatched. Germline V CDR1 and CDR2: SGHTA, FQGNSA. The CDR3 contains 15 residues. CDR3 loop: CASSREGTSLHEQYF. CDR3 nucleotides: TGTGCCAGCAGCCGCGAGGGGACTAGTTTACACGAGCAGTACTTC.

V is TRBV7-8 and J is TRBJ2-1; TRBD1 matches 12 bases. The CDR3 covers 15 residues. The V and J ends lost 5 bases and 4 bases, in that order; junction bases with no gene match: 3. Per germline, CDR1 SGHVS and CDR2 FQNEAQ. In DNA, the CDR3 is TGTGCCAGCAGCAGGGACAGGGGGCGTTACAATGAGCAGTTCTTC. Translated, it gives CASSRDRGRYNEQFF.

The chain has TRBV6-1 and TRBJ1-1, with 9 nucleotides matching TRBD1. The trim removed 2 bases at V and 4 bases at J, leaving 8 bases unmatched. Germline assignment: CDR1 MNHNS and CDR2 SASEGT. CDR3 length equals 16 residues. CDR3 nucleotides: TGTGCCAGCAGTGAACAACCGGGACAGGGTACCACTGAAGCTTTCTTT. Translated: CASSEQPGQGTTEAFF.

The rearrangement uses TRBV6-6 and TRBJ1-5; TRBD1 is a possible D gene (6 bases). V was cut by 7 bases and J by 6 bases, with 13 bases left in between. This CDR3 has 13 amino acids. Per germline, CDR1 MNHNY and CDR2 SVGAGI (reference sequence). The CDR3 DNA reads as TGTGCCAGCACAGGGGTATGGATTCAGCCCCAGCATTTT. It specifies CASTGVWIQPQHF.